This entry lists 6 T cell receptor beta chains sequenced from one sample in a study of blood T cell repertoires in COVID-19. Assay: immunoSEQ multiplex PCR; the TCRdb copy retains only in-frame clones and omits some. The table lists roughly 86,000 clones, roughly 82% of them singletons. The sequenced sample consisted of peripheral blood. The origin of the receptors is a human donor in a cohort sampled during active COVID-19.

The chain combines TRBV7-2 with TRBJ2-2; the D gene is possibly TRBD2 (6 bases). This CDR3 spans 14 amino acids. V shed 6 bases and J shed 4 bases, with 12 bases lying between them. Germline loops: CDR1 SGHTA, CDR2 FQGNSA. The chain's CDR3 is CASRTGTPTGELFF. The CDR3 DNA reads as TGTGCCAGCAGGACCGGGACTCCCACCGGGGAGCTGTTTTTT.

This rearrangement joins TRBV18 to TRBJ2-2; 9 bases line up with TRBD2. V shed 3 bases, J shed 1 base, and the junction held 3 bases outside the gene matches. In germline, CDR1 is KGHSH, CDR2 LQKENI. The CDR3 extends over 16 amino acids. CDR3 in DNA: TGTGCCAGCTCACCCTTAGCGGGGGAGAACACCGGGGAGCTGTTTTTT. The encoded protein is CASSPLAGENTGELFF.

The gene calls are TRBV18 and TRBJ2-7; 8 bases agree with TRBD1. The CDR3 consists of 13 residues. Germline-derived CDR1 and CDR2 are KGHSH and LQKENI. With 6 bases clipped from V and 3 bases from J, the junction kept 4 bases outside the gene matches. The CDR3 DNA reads TGTGCCAGCTCTATTGGACAGGGCTACGAGCAGTACTTC. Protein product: CASSIGQGYEQYF.

CDR3 nucleotides: TGTGCCAGCAGCCAAGATTGGCTGGACTATGGCTACACCTTC. Its translation: CASSQDWLDYGYTF. The chain uses TRBV4-2 and TRBJ1-2, with D hard to call. V lost 0 bases to trimming and J lost 3 bases, with 8 bases between them. Germline values: CDR1 LGHNA, CDR2 YNFKEQ. The CDR3 length is 14 residues.

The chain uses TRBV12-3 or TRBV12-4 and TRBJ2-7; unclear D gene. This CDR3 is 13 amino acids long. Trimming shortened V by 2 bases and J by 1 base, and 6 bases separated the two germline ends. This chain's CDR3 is CASSLYGSYEQYF. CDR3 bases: TGTGCCAGCAGTTTATACGGTTCCTACGAGCAGTACTTC.

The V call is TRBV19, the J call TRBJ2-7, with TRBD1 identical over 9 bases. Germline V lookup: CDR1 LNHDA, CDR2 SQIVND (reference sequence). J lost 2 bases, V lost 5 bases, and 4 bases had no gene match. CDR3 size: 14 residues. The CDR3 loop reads CASSPHRGPYEQYF. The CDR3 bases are TGTGCCAGTAGTCCTCACAGGGGGCCCTACGAGCAGTACTTC. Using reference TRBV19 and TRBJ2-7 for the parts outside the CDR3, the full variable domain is DGGITQSPKYLFRKEGQNVTLSCEQNLNHDAMYWYRQDPGQGLRLIYYSQIVNDFQKGDIAEGYSVSREKKESFPLTVTSAQKNPTAFYLCASSPHRGPYEQYFGPGTRLTVT.